This T cell receptor (beta chain) appears in the sequencing data of a study of T cell repertoires in cytomegalovirus infection. Study in general: Through public TCR beta signatures, both CMV infection and matching HLA type were indicated. Study observations and caveats: The cumulative frequency of public TCR beta families identified carriers of CMV plus the relevant HLA. HLA-C-restricted CMV clonotypes gave the most frequent clonotype in two of eight donors.

TCRdb re-called the reads through MiXCR, storing one row per CDR3 protein. The table lists about 150,000 distinct CDR3 sequences, over 15% of them singletons. With respect to this clonotype: Its antigen is still unknown.

The CDR3 is 16 amino acids. CDR1 and CDR2 from the germline V gene are SGHVS and FNYEAQ. Trimming cost V 5 bases and J 9 bases; bases outside gene matches: 8. This TCR was recovered from a human donor in good health (CMV status not recorded). Some clones in this sample may be carry-over from other donors' samples. Sequencing input: CD8+ T cells from PBMCs. The V call is TRBV7-6, the J call TRBJ2-1, with 15 bases aligning to TRBD2. The CDR3 region has the DNA TGTGCCAGCAGCCTCGGACTAGCGGGAGGGGACGGTGAGCAGTTCTTC. It specifies CASSLGLAGGDGEQFF.